Reported below is one TCR beta chain. What this receptor recognizes is not known. No much larger clone is present one base from it, and per-base qualities are unavailable. The cohort consisted of 600 to 750 healthy bone marrow donors. Cohort members were all nominally healthy when sampled, although unrecorded immune exposures were likely present. The donor was CMV seronegative and belonged to the group of 350 to 400 seronegative cohort members. A peripheral blood sample was provided by each donor, and peripheral blood mononuclear cells were used for TCR beta sequencing. Genomic DNA extraction from the blood cell samples was performed with the Qiagen DNeasy Blood Extraction Kit. This sample stems from a study of cytomegalovirus exposure and HLA in healthy donors (dated by TCRdb to the late 2010s). In terms of the full investigation: An earlier analysis of under 600 of the donors reported 276 Gb of sequence data and around 120 million unique TCR beta sequences from 150 million to 200 million T cells. Of the 300 to 450 genotyped donors, more than 75% were placed in the genetic ancestry cluster associated with self-reported Caucasian donors. Approximately 310 gigabases of sequencing data and 70 million to 100 million unique TCR sequences were included in an early release covering roughly 600 HLA-typed donors. HLA typing included class I and class II loci at four-digit resolution. In a later genetic analysis, genome-wide SNP genotypes for about three fifths of the roughly 670 donors were used, and that subset was treated as a discovery cohort. The study aimed to test whether signatures of past pathogen exposure could be identified by cataloging public T cell receptors. High-throughput TCR immunosequencing, statistical association of individual TCRs with disease status, and machine learning were combined to predict cytomegalovirus infection status. Along with the approximately 700-subject first cohort, a separate validation cohort of over 90 different subjects was used. Across 398 genotyped donors of the cohort, an average of about 220,000 unique TCR beta nucleotide sequences per donor were sequenced, and roughly a sixth of those sequences were non-productive. A later analysis re-examined previously published TCR beta repertoires from 600 to 700 donors and added high-resolution HLA genotyping to investigate patterns of TCR occurrence. The later analysis used no new phenotypic data to find candidate immune exposures, relying instead on TCR beta sequences and their occurrence across donors. All discovery cohort repertoires had been generated using a single sequencing platform. The T cell repertoires of under 700 subjects were profiled by immunosequencing and related to cytomegalovirus serostatus. Donor age, sex, ethnicity and CMV serostatus were compiled alongside the repertoire data. Roughly 5 DR-DQ haplotypes were handled as single units for association and clustering, since linkage in the cohort was strong. The number of donors typed differed by locus, with about 629-630 for A, B, C, DRB1 and DQB1, around 560 for DQA1, approximately 580 for DPA1, and about 450 for DPB1. An earlier analysis of roughly 600 of the donors used high-throughput TCR beta sequencing to judge whether each TCR beta V gene segment behaved as functional or pseudogenic. General study outcomes and caveats: For the cohort, immune exposure information was limited to CMV serostatus. Specific HLA alleles were associated with 15,000 to 20,000 TCR beta sequences at a false discovery rate of 0.05 in a later analysis. According to a later genetic analysis, donors in an Asian-associated ancestry cluster had fewer N-insertions in productive TCRs than the approximately 650-donor mean. Several of the top co-occurrence clusters appeared to be linked to parvovirus B19, influenza, CMV and Epstein-Barr virus, according to a later analysis. It was suggested by the authors that the approach could potentially be generalized to other disease states and immunological phenotypes. Because the 87-base-pair reads could not distinguish some IMGT-functional V segments, including TRBV6-2 and TRBV6-3, those segments were excluded. A later analysis found that HLA-associated TCR beta chains were more clonally expanded and had lower generation probabilities than equally common non-associated chains. Approximately 16 rarely observed V segments, including chromosome 9 orphons, were excluded from the earlier analysis of several hundred of the donors because counts were too low. In a later genetic analysis, a missense DCLRE1C variant was associated with V-gene and J-gene trimming of TCR beta chains, and the association was replicated in an independent cohort. Because some donors lacked HLA typing at each locus, the association tests relied only on the typed subset. The classifier was reported to diagnose cytomegalovirus status with high specificity and sensitivity in both the original cohort and the validation cohort. A further reported finding was that TCR beta sequences accurately predicted the HLA-A and HLA-B alleles for most subjects in the first cohort. In the study, some 160 TCR beta chains were listed as associated with cytomegalovirus. According to a later analysis, most CMV-associated TCR beta chains appeared to be HLA-restricted, and the HLA associations seemed to be driven largely by CMV exposure. The cohort was sequenced for TCR beta chains only, and without alpha or paired-chain data the features that could be detected were limited. Most TCR sequences were observed very rarely across donors, whereas some public TCRs were present in many individuals. Broadly in line with IMGT annotations, most TCR beta V segments showed up in productive rearrangements about 87% or about 30% of the time in an earlier analysis of several hundred of the donors. Correlated functional status among segregating V segments might reflect linkage disequilibrium, but an unknown experimental factor could not be ruled out. In vitro tests confirmed that a few of the cytomegalovirus-associated TCR beta chains recognize cytomegalovirus antigens. A later analysis found that TCR association rates varied across HLA loci, with DRB1 alleles showing the most associated TCRs and HLA-C alleles the fewest. The sequencing pipeline was judged likely to have produced a cluster of highly shared sequence variants as a technical artifact. Sequencing depth was assumed to be roughly uniform across donors in the presence/absence analyses, though that assumption may not hold. When HLA alleles, especially DR and DQ, strongly co-occurred, attributing TCR associations to individual alleles was difficult.

The library was made by the immunoSEQ multiplex PCR assay. For the multiplex PCR, a mixture combining 60 forward primers for TCR Vbeta segments and 13 reverse primers for TCR Jbeta segments was used. Amplification of the CDR3 region of rearranged TCR beta genes was performed with a multiplex PCR assay on genomic DNA. The amplified TCR beta libraries were sequenced on the Illumina HiSeq System as 87-base-pair reads. The study's own analysis went as follows. In a later analysis, some 80 million unique TCR beta chains were counted across the roughly 700 repertoires, and approximately 11 million of these chains were shared by at least two donors. Raw reads were error-corrected and collapsed into unique sequences by a nearest-neighbor algorithm in which closely related sequences were merged to remove PCR and sequencing errors. CDR3 sequences were aligned to IMGT reference sequences to assign V, D and J gene segments. For a sequence to be retained, a match of at least six nucleotides to both a V gene segment and a J gene segment was required. A rearrangement counted as productive if the CDR3 had no stop codons and remained in frame with V and J, and every other rearrangement counted as non-productive. CDR3 was defined according to IMGT convention as the region running from the second conserved V-encoded cysteine to the conserved J-encoded phenylalanine. The earlier analysis of about 620 of the donors excluded sequences that lacked an unambiguous match to a single V gene segment. An earlier analysis of a few hundred of the donors classified V segments as functional when productive rearrangements were above 56.7% and as segregating when the standard deviation between donors was above 5%. A statistical classification framework was built for diagnosing cytomegalovirus status from the catalog of TCR beta chain sequences. V and J gene assignment, in a later analysis, came from comparing TCR nucleotide sequences with IMGT/GENE-DB human TR gene sequences. The TCRdist pipeline was used in a later analysis to assign CDR3 sequences and most-parsimonious VDJ recombination scenarios. In a later analysis, each TCR beta chain was defined by its CDR3 amino acid sequence together with its V-gene family, and reads without a unique V-gene family were excluded. A later analysis removed 500 to 650 highly shared, low-generation-probability nucleotide sequences to deal with suspected cross-contamination and a sequencing artifact. In a later analysis, a clonal expansion index was calculated for each public chain from normalized within-repertoire ranks of inferred template counts. In a later analysis, generation probabilities were computed using a VDJ recombination model fitted to out-of-frame rearrangements, and the results were checked against IGoR. In a later analysis, TCR-TCR, TCR-HLA and TCR-CMV co-occurrence was scored with hypergeometric tests, and a repertoire-size bias correction was applied to TCR pairs. False discovery rates were estimated in a later analysis by permuting HLA or CMV assignments 20 times. A later analysis grouped co-occurring TCRs with DBSCAN, adding TCRdist sequence similarity when clustering within HLA-allele-positive subsets. Repertoires with fewer than 30,000 or more than 120,000 public chains were left out of co-occurrence clustering, as were roughly five repertoires with anomalous nucleotide sharing. This immuneACCESS table, as held by TCRdb, lists in-frame sequences with V and J called but not all clones. Of the missing ones, under half trace to an unresolved V gene in checked studies; the others have no known cause. V, J and clone size are those of that table, while D and trimming were read from the DNA. A total of some 77,000 clones appear in this sample, over 70% of them only once. The top ten clones comprise 7% to 7.5% of the sample.

V loses 6 bases of germline sequence and J loses 1 base, and the interval between the two ends is 9 bases. Its CDR3 holds 13 amino acids, cysteine through phenylalanine. This entry keeps only the CDR3 DNA: 39 bases, framed from base 1. From the germline V gene, CDR1 is SGDLS and CDR2 is YYNGEE. This sequence uses TRBV9 and TRBJ2-3; a tentative D match to TRBD2 spans 6 bases. Sequences were obtained from PBMCs. The receptor comes from a woman aged 40 to 55 in good health and CMV-seronegative. The CDR3 corresponds to CASTIAGTDTQYF. The DNA reads TGTGCCAGCACCATAGCGGGCACAGATACGCAGTATTTT.